This T cell receptor (beta chain) was recovered during a study of T-cell reconstitution after alpha-beta-depleted transplantation in children. In its sample, this clonotype was seen many times. Unique molecular identifiers were used to barcode this TCRbeta library. TCRdb processed the PCR reads anew with MiXCR; each CDR3 protein has one entry. Here the sample spans about 500,000 distinct CDR3 sequences, roughly 33% being singletons. The CDR3 sequence is 19 residues long. Germline V lookup: CDR1 MGHDK, CDR2 SYGVNS. V lost 0 bases to trimming and J lost 5 bases; unmatched junction nucleotides: 11. The sample consisted of PBMCs from the stem cell graft donor, taken from the stem cell graft. This rearrangement joins TRBV25-1 to TRBJ2-2; 11 bases are shared with TRBD2. The TCR originated in a human donor who donated a stem cell graft to a child with aplastic anemia. In DNA form, the CDR3 reads TGTGCCAGCAGTGAATATGTGGGTAGCGGGAGGGCCAGAACCGGGGAGCTGTTTTTT. Encoded protein: CASSEYVGSGRARTGELFF. The full variable domain, completed using reference TRBV25-1 and TRBJ2-2, is EADIYQTPRYLVIGTGKKITLECSQTMGHDKMYWYQQDPGMELHLIHYSYGVNSTEKGDLSSESTVSRIRTEHFPLTLESARPSHTSQYLCASSEYVGSGRARTGELFFGEGSRLTVL.